The clone carrying this T cell receptor (beta chain) was counted between two and nine times. The antigen remains undetermined. The V gene lost 1 base and the J gene lost 1 base, with 6 bases spanning the gap. CDR1 and CDR2 (germline): SGHDN, FVKESK. The CDR3 spans 14 residues. Each CDR3 protein is one row after TCRdb ran MiXCR on the reads. This sample carries approximately 990,000 distinct CDR3 sequences, around 30% of them seen once, and the ten largest clones take more than 12%. These data come from a study of T cell repertoires in cytomegalovirus infection. Across the study: Used in the study were CMV epitopes, some recently identified and HLA-C-restricted, others well-studied and HLA-B-restricted. A matching HLA type, together with CMV infection, was signaled by public TCR beta signatures. Study-level results: Across the ex vivo response, the dominant clonotypes were HLA-C-restricted CMV-specific TCR beta clonotypes. Adding up the frequency of public TCR beta families identified people who carried CMV plus the relevant HLA.

This sequence was found in a human donor in good health (CMV status not recorded). Some clones in this sample may be carry-over from other donors' samples. This specimen was cultured CD8+ T cells from PBMCs, taken from culture after CMV antigen stimulation. The chain couples TRBV14 to TRBJ2-3; D unclear. CDR3 sequence (DNA): TGTGCCAGCAGCCAAGTCGGTCGCACAGATACGCAGTATTTT. It encodes CASSQVGRTDTQYF.